This entry is about one T cell receptor beta chain. In the original processing: By means of reference gene primer amplification, nucleated cell counts were estimated. Produced via immunoSEQ multiplex PCR; TCRdb's table is partial and in-frame only. The D gene and trimming were derived from the DNA, and the V and J assignments and clone size from that table. This table has some 190,000 clones, over 75% appearing once. The source of the sample is a study of blood T cell repertoires in COVID-19. Study background: Some COVID-19 samples were acute and others convalescent; all came from the United States, Italy and Spain. Sources were T cells, B-cell-depleted T cells, or PBMCs; the material itself was cDNA or gDNA.

CDR1 and CDR2 from the germline V gene are LNHNV and YYDKDF (reference sequence). CDR3 length equals 15 residues. V gave up 4 bases and J gave up 7 bases; unmatched junction bases: 8. This chain links TRBV15 with TRBJ1-4; 8 positions agree with TRBD1. The sequencing input was peripheral blood. The receptor was isolated from a man between 60 and 70 years old with acute or convalescent COVID-19. The CDR3 nucleotides are TGTGCCACCAGCACCAGCCAGGGGGCGAGTGAAAAACTGTTTTTT. Residues: CATSTSQGASEKLFF.